This entry features one T cell receptor (beta chain) sequence. The antigen it binds to is not known. No per-base quality is available; no much larger clone lies one base away. The data derive from a study of T cell responses to AZD1222 COVID-19 vaccine (dated by TCRdb to the early 2020s). Some background on the complete study: TCR sequencing was performed for 230 to 250 trial participants, of whom around 210 were given two doses of AZD1222 and 26 were given two doses of MenACWY control vaccine. Enrollment into the trials was organized by age into subgroups of 18-55, 56-69 and 70-plus years, and those subgroups contained around 150, 28 and 57 TCR-sequenced participants, respectively.

The CDR3 regions of human TCRbeta chains were subjected to immunosequencing. Per the authors' processing: TCRs in the repertoires were compared against a reference library of SARS-CoV-2-specific TCRs that had been generated with the MIRA antigen-specificity platform. Breadth was defined as the fraction of unique TCRs that were SARS-CoV-2-associated, and depth was defined as the fraction of total T cells that were SARS-CoV-2-associated. Using the MIRA data, every spike-specific TCR was mapped to the spike region that the TCR reacted to and assigned to either a CD4 or a CD8 class. Log10-transformed breadth and depth values were compared by one-way ANOVA with Sidak's multiple comparisons tests. TCRdb took over this immuneACCESS table, retaining in-frame rearrangements with V and J assigned. Such tables are incomplete; in checked studies, under half of the missing clones stem from an unresolved V gene, and the remainder is unexplained. That table is the source of V, J and clone size, and D and trimming were worked out from the DNA. This sample comprises around 100,000 clones, 70% to 90% of them detected only once. In total, the top ten clones hold 2% to 2.5% of the sample.

The time point tag for this specimen amounts to: about 28 days (+/-7) after the second vaccine dose. AZD1222 recipients with second doses at about 4 weeks or about 12 weeks were pooled, because spike-specific TCR depth and breadth did not differ between schedules. The vaccinee samples were drawn from two UK trials, COV001 and COV002, one of which was a single-blind randomized controlled phase 2/3 trial testing AZD1222 (ChAdOx1 nCoV-19) in healthy adults. For TCRbeta chain sequencing, PBMC samples were collected from trial participants at day 0 and at day 28 after the second dose. Overall results and qualifications from the work: Participants were mostly white British and included more females than males, and it was suggested by the authors that clonal diversity may have been underestimated. Vaccine-associated CD4 TCRs spanned the whole spike protein, with dominant responses in regions 160-218 and 743-854. A significant rise in spike-specific TCR breadth and depth was observed after two AZD1222 doses relative to day 0 and relative to MenACWY recipients. Reportedly, close to half of the unique spike-specific TCRs recognized epitopes lying outside the regions that are mutated in the B.1.351 and B.1.1.7 variants. In the small 56-69-year group, the increase in depth fell short of significance, most likely because of low power. Because no samples from the day 14 peak response were available, repertoires could be characterized only after the peak T cell response. Conclusions about previously exposed vaccinees are limited, since just a handful of AZD1222 recipients were seropositive for SARS-CoV-2 at baseline.

Including the terminal cysteine and phenylalanine, the CDR3 comprises 12 residues. Only the CDR3 portion is preserved as DNA: 36 bases, with reading frame beginning at the first base. In the germline V gene, CDR1 corresponds to ENHRY and CDR2 to SYGVKD. The trim is 6 bases for V and 7 bases for J, with a gap of 10 bases between the germline ends. The clonotype originates from an adult who received the AZD1222 COVID-19 vaccine. The chain uses TRBV10-3 and TRBJ2-1, with TRBD2 tentatively as D gene (5 bases match). The sample was peripheral blood, taken 28 days after the second AZD1222 dose. The DNA sequence is as follows: TGTGCCATCAGCGTGGACTTGAATGAGCAGTTCTTC. It translates as CAISVDLNEQFF.